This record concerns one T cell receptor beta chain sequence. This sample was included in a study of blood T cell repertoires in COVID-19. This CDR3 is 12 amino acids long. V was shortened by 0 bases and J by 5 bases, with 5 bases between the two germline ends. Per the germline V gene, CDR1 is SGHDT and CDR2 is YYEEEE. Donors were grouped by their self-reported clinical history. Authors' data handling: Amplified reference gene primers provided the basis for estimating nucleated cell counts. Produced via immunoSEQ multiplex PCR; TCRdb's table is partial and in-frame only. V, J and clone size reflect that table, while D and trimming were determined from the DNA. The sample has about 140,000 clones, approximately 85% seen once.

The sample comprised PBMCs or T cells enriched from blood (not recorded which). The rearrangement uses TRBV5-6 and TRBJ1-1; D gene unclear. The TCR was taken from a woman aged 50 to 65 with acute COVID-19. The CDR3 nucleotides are TGTGCCAGCAGCTTGGGGAGTACTGAAGCTTTCTTT. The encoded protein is CASSLGSTEAFF.